This TCR beta chain was observed in a study of blood T cell repertoires in COVID-19 (TCRdb year 2020). Regarding the study in general: Collaborator samples came from the United States, Italy and Spain and covered acute and convalescent phases of COVID-19. The samples were drawn from the first 160 participants of the ongoing ImmuneRACE study and from 1,200 or so subjects provided by 6 global collaborators. The material from the prospective study consisted of cDNA or gDNA derived from T cells, B-cell-depleted T cells, or PBMCs. The repertoires were released in a freely available public database meant as a resource for research on the immune response to SARS-CoV-2. Nearly every sample came with metadata listing a de-identified subject ID, COVID-19 status, age in years and sex. HLA class I and class II types, where available, came from metadata supplied by the sample provider rather than from assay-based typing. Deeply sampled blood TCRbeta repertoires from subjects exposed to, actively infected with, or recovered from COVID-19 were included in the dataset.

What the authors observed across the whole study: The quantity of clinical and demographic metadata differed by source and by participant and was supplied without curation.

A note on this clone: Its antigen is unknown. One base away there is no much larger clone; base qualities are not given.

TCRbeta CDR3 regions were amplified from genomic DNA using the immunoSEQ Assay, a bias-controlled multiplex PCR. In the authors' own workflow: The number of nucleated cells in each sample was estimated by amplification of reference gene primers within the assay. To quantify the absolute abundance of each unique TCRbeta CDR3 rearrangement, sequence reads were collapsed and filtered. For each sample, productive Simpson clonality was calculated by taking the square root of Simpson's diversity index across productive rearrangements. TCRdb stores this immuneACCESS table with in-frame sequences only. Part of the clones is absent; in the studies checked, under half of the shortfall reflects unresolved V genes, and no reason is known for the rest. V and J calls and clone size are those listed in that table; D and trimming were worked out from the DNA. Counted in this sample were more than 400,000 clones; 90% of them appeared once. The ten largest clonotypes hold about 0.6% of the sample.

Participants in the prospective study were enrolled through a virtual design, were aged roughly 18 to 100 years, and lived in approximately 25 United States geographic areas. In the prospective study, cohorts were assigned on the basis of participant-reported clinical history obtained from a screening survey and a study questionnaire. Recovered participants in ImmuneRACE Cohort 3 were defined as having two consecutive negative NP/OP PCR tests, clearance from a healthcare professional, or resolution of symptoms. Mobile phlebotomists in the prospective study collected whole blood, serum and a nasopharyngeal or oropharyngeal swab from every participant. Prospective study participants could optionally give additional blood draws and questionnaires over an approximately two-month period. Blood samples from the prospective study were shipped frozen or at room temperature prior to DNA extraction. The clonotype was recovered from a man younger than 35 who had recovered from COVID-19. The sequenced material came from PBMCs or T cells enriched from blood (not recorded which).

The nucleotide sequence reads TGTGCCAGCAGCCAAGATCGGACGGGGGGGTCCTATAATTCACCCCTCCACTTT. Its protein product is CASSQDRTGGSYNSPLHF. The sequence links TRBV9 to TRBJ1-6; 5 matching bases give a weak D call of TRBD1. The CDR3 sequence holds 18 residues, the cysteine and phenylalanine included. Left in the record is the CDR3 DNA by itself, 54 bases read in frame from the first base. The germline V gene specifies SGDLS as CDR1 and YYNGEE as CDR2. V is reduced by 4 bases and J by 1 base, leaving a spacing of 18 bases between them.